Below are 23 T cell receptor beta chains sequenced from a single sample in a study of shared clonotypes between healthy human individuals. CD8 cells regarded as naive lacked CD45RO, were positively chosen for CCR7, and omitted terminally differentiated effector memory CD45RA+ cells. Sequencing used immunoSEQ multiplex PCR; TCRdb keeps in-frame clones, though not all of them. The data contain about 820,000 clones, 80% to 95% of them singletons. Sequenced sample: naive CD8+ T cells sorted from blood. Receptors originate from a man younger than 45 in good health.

This CDR3 reads CASSQDTSNYGYTF. Written as DNA, the CDR3 is TGCGCCAGCAGCCAGGACACCTCTAACTATGGCTACACCTTC. The chain recombines TRBV5-1 with TRBJ1-2; a possible D gene is TRBD1 (5 bases). V was trimmed by 4 bases and J by 0 bases, leaving 10 bases between them. Germline V gene lookup returns CDR1 SGHRS and CDR2 YFSETQ. CDR3 length: 14 residues.

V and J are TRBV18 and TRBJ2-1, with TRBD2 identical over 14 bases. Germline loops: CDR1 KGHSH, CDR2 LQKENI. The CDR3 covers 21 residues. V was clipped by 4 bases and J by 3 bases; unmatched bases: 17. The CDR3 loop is CASSLRIPGTSGGSIYNEQFF. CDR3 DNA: TGTGCCAGCTCACTGAGGATACCTGGGACTAGCGGGGGATCAATCTACAATGAGCAGTTCTTC.

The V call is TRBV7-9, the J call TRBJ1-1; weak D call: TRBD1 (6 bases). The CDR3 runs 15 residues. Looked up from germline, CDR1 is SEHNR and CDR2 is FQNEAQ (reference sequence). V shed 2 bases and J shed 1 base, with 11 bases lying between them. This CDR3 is CASSLSQGQNTEAFF. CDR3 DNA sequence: TGTGCCAGCAGCTTATCTCAGGGACAGAACACTGAAGCTTTCTTT.

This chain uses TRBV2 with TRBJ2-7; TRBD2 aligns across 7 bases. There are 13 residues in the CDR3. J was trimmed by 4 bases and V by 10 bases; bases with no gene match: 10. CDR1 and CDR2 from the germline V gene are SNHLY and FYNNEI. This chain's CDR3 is CATGGGSFYEQYF. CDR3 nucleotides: TGTGCCACCGGGGGAGGGAGCTTTTACGAGCAGTACTTC. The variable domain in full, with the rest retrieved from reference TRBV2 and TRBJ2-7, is EPEVTQTPSHQVTQMGQEVILRCVPISNHLYFYWYRQILGQKVEFLVSFYNNEISEKSEIFDDQFSVERPDGSNFTLKIRSTKLEDSAMYFCATGGGSFYEQYFGPGTRLTVT.

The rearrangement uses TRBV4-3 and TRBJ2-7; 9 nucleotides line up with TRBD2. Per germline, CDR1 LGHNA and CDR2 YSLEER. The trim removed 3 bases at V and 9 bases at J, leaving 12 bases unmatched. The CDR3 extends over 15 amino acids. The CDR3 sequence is CASSHSGLALALQYF. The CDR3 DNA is TGCGCCAGCAGCCATTCGGGACTAGCTCTAGCTTTGCAGTACTTC.

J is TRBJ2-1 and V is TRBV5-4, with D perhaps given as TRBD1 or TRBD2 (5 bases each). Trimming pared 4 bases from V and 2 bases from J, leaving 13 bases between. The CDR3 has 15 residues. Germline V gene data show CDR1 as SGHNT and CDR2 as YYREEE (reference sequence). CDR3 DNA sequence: TGTGCCAGCAGCGAGGACGGGACCCCCTACAATGAGCAGTTCTTC. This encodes CASSEDGTPYNEQFF.

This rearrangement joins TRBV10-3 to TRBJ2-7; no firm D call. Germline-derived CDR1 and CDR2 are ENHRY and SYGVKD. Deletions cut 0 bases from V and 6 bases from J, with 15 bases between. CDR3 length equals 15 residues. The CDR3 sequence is CAISESDRSTPEQYF. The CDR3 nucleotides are TGTGCCATCAGTGAGTCGGACCGGTCGACACCCGAGCAGTACTTC.

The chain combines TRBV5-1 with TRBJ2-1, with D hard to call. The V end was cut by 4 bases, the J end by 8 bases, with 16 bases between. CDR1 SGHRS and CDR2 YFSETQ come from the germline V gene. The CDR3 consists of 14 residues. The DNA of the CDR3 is TGCGCCAGCAGCCCCTCGAATAAGGTGGATGAGCAGTTCTTC. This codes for CASSPSNKVDEQFF.

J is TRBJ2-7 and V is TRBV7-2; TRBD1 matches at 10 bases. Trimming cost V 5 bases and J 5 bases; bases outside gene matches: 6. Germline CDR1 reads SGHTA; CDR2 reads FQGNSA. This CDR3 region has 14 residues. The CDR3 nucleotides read TGTGCCAGCAGCCTCCGGGACAGGGGTCACGAGCAGTACTTC. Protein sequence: CASSLRDRGHEQYF.

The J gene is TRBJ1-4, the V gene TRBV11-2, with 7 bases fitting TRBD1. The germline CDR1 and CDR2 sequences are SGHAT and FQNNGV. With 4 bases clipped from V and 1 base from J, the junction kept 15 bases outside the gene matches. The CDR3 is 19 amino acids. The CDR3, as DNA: TGTGCCAGCAGCTCCCCCTTATTGACAGGGAGGAGAACTAATGAAAAACTGTTTTTT. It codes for CASSSPLLTGRRTNEKLFF.

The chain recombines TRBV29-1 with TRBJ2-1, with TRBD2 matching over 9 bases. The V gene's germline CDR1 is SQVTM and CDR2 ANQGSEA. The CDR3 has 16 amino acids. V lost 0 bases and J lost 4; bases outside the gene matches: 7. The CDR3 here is CSVEDPRAGGYNEQFF. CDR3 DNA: TGCAGCGTTGAAGATCCAAGAGCGGGAGGATACAATGAGCAGTTCTTC.

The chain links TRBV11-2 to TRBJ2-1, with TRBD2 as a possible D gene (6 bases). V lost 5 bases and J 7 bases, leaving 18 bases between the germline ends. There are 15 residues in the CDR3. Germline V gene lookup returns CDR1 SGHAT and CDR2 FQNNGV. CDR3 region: CASSPTGTFRNEQFF. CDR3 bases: TGTGCCAGCAGCCCGACCGGGACTTTTAGGAATGAGCAGTTCTTC.

The CDR3 reads CASSLLGFSNQPQHF. The CDR3 DNA follows: TGTGCCAGCAGCTTACTGGGCTTTAGCAATCAGCCCCAGCATTTT. This rearrangement joins TRBV7-9 to TRBJ1-5; D is ambiguous. Germline-derived CDR1 and CDR2 are SEHNR and FQNEAQ (reference sequence). V lost 2 bases and J lost 0, with 8 bases in between. This CDR3 is built from 15 residues.

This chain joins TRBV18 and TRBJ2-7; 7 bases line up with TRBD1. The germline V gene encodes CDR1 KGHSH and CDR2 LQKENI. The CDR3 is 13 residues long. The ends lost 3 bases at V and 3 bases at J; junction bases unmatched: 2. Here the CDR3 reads CASSPTGVYEQYF. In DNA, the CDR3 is TGTGCCAGCTCACCTACAGGGGTCTACGAGCAGTACTTC.

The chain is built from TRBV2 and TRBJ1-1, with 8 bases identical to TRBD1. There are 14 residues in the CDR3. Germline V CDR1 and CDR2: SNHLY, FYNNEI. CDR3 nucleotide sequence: TGTGCGACAGGGGCAGGGGCACTGAACACTGAAGCTTTCTTT. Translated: CATGAGALNTEAFF.

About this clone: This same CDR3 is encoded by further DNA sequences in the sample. CDR3 sequence: CASSLQGPNQPQHF. CDR3 sequence (DNA): TGTGCCAGCAGTTTACAGGGACCCAATCAGCCCCAGCATTTT. The gene calls are TRBV27 and TRBJ1-5, with D possibly being TRBD1 (5 bases). Trimming stripped 2 bases from V and 3 bases from J, with 8 bases between. This CDR3 spans 14 amino acids. CDR1 and CDR2 (germline): MNHEY, SMNVEV (reference sequence).

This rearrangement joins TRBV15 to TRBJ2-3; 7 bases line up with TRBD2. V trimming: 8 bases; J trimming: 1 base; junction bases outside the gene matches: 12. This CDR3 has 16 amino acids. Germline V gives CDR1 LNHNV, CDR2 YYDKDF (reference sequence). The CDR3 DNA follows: TGTGCCACCGAGGGACCCAGCGGGATAGGCACAGATACGCAGTATTTT. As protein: CATEGPSGIGTDTQYF. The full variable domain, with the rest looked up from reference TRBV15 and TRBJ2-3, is DAMVIQNPRYQVTQFGKPVTLSCSQTLNHNVMYWYQQKSSQAPKLLFHYYDKDFNNEADTPDNFQSRRPNTSFCFLDIRSPGLGDTAMYLCATEGPSGIGTDTQYFGPGTRLTVL.

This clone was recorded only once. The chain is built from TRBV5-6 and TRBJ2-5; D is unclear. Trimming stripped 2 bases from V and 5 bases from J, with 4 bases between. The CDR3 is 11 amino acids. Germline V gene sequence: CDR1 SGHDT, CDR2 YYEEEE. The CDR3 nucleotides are TGTGCCAGCAGCTTTCGGGAGACCCAGTACTTC. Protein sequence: CASSFRETQYF.

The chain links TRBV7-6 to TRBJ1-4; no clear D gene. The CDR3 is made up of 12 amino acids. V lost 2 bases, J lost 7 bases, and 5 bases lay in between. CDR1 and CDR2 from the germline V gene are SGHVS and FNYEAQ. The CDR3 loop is CASSLYGEKLFF. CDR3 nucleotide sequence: TGTGCCAGCAGCTTATACGGTGAAAAACTGTTTTTT.

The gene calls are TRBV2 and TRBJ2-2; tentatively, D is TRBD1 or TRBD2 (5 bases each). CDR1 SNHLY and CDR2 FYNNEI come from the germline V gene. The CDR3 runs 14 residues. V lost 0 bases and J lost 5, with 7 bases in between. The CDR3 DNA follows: TGTGCCAGCAGTGAAGCGGGGGTGACCGGGGAGCTGTTTTTT. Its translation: CASSEAGVTGELFF.

The chain's CDR3 is CASSSPGRDYEQYF. The CDR3 DNA reads as TGTGCCAGTAGTAGTCCCGGGAGAGACTACGAGCAGTACTTC. V is TRBV19 and J is TRBJ2-7, with D possibly being TRBD2 (6 bases). The CDR3 sequence is 14 residues long. CDR1 is LNHDA and CDR2 is SQIVND in the germline V gene (reference sequence). V lost 4 bases and J 3 bases, leaving 13 bases between the germline ends. The variable domain in full, completed from reference TRBV19 and TRBJ2-7, reads DGGITQSPKYLFRKEGQNVTLSCEQNLNHDAMYWYRQDPGQGLRLIYYSQIVNDFQKGDIAEGYSVSREKKESFPLTVTSAQKNPTAFYLCASSSPGRDYEQYFGPGTRLTVT.

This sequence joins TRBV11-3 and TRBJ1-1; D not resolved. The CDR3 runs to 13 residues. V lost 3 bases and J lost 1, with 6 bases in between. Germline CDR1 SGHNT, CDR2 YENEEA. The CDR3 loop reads CASSFAENTEAFF. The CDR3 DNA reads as TGTGCCAGCAGCTTCGCCGAGAACACTGAAGCTTTCTTT.

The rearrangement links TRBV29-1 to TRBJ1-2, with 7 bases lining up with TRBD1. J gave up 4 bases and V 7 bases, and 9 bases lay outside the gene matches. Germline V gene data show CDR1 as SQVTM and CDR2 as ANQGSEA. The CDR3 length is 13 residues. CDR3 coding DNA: TGCAGCGCCCAGGGGGTAGCCGGCTATGGCTACACCTTC. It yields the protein CSAQGVAGYGYTF.